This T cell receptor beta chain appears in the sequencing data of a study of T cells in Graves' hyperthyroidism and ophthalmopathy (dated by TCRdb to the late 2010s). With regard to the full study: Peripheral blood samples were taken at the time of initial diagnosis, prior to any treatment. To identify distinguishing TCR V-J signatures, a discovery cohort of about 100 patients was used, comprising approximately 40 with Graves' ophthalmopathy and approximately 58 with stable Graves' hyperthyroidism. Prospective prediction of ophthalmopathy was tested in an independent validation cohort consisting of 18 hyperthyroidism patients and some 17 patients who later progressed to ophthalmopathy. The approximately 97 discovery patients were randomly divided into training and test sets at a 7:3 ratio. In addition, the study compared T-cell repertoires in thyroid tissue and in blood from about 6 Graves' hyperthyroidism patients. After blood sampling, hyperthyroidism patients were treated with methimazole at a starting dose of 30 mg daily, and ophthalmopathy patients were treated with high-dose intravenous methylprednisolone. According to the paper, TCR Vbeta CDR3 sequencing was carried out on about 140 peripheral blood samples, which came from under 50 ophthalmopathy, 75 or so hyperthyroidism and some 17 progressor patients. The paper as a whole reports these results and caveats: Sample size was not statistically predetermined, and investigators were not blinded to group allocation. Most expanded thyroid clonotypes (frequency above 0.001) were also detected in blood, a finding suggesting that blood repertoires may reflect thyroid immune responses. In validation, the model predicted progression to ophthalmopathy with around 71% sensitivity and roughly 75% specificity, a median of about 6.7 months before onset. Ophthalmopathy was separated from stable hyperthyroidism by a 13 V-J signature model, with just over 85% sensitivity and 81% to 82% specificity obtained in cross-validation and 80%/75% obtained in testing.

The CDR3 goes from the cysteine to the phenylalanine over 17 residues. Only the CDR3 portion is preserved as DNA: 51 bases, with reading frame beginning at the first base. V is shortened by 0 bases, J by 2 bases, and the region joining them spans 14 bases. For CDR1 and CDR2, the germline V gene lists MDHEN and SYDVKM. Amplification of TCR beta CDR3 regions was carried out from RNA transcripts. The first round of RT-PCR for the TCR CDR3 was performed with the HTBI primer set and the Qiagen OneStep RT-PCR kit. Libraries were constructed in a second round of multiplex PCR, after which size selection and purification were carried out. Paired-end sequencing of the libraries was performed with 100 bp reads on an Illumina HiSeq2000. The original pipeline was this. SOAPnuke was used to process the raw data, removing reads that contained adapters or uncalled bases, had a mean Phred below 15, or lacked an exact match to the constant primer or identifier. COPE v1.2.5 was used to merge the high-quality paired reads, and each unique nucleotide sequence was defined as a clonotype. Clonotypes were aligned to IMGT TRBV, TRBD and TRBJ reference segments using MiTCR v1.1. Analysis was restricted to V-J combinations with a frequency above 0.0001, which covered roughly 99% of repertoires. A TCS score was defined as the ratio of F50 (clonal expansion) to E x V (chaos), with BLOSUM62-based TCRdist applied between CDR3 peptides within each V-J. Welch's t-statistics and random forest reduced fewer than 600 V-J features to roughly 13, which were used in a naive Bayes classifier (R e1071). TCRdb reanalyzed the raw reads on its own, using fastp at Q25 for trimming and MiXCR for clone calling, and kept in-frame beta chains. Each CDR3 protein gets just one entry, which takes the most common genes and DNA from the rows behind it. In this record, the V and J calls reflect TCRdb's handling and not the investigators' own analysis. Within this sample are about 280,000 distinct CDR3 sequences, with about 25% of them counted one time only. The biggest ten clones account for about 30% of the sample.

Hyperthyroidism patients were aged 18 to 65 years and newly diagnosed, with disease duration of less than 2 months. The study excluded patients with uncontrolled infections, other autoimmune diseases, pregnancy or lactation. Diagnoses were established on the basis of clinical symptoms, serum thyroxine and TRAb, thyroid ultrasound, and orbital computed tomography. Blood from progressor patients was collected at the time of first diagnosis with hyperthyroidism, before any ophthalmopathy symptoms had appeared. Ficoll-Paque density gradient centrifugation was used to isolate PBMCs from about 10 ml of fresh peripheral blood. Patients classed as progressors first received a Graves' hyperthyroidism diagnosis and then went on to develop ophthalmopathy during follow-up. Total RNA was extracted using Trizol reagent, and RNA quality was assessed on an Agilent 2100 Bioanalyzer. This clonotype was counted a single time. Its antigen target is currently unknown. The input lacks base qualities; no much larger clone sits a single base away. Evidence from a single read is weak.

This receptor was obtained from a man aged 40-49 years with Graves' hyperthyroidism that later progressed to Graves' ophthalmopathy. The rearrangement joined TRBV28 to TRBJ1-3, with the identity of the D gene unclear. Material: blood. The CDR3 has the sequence CASSLWYQTEAGNTIYF. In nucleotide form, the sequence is TGTGCCAGCAGTTTATGGTACCAAACGGAAGCTGGAAACACCATATATTTT.